The rows below give T cell receptor beta chains drawn from one sample of a study of blood T cell repertoires in COVID-19. The table came from immunoSEQ multiplex PCR; TCRdb's copy has only in-frame clones and leaves some out. Altogether roughly 36,000 clones are present, around 96% being singletons, with the ten largest covering 4.1%. The sample taken for sequencing was peripheral blood. These receptors were taken from a human donor with active COVID-19. The donor label of this sample is uncertain. The CDR3 runs from the conserved cysteine through the conserved F or W. The order of the fields is clone size, D gene, V gene, J gene, CDR3 DNA, CDR3 protein. D genes are given only for firm matches. Only some rows state a clone size, as once, few, many or a class for expanded clones.

size: .; D: TRBD1; V: TRBV7-9; J: TRBJ2-7; DNA: TGTGCCAGCAGCAACAGGGGTATCGACGAGCAGTACTTC; CDR3: CASSNRGIDEQYF
size: .; D: TRBD2; V: TRBV28; J: TRBJ2-3; DNA: TGTGCCAGCAGCCCGCTAGCGGGAGTGAAAGATACGCAGTATTTT; CDR3: CASSPLAGVKDTQYF
size: .; D: .; V: TRBV27; J: TRBJ2-5; DNA: TGTGCCAGCAGGGACAGAAAAGAGACCCAGTACTTC; CDR3: CASRDRKETQYF
size: .; D: TRBD1; V: TRBV5-5; J: TRBJ2-7; DNA: TGTGCCAGCAGCTTTCCGGACAGGCCGAACTACGAGCAGTACTTC; CDR3: CASSFPDRPNYEQYF
size: .; D: .; V: TRBV19; J: TRBJ1-6; DNA: TGTGCCAGTAGTATGGGCAGATCAACCTATAATTCACCCCTCCACTTT; CDR3: CASSMGRSTYNSPLHF
size: .; D: TRBD1; V: TRBV7-9; J: TRBJ1-1; DNA: TGTGCCAGCTTTCTACAGGGGATGAACACTGAAGCTTTCTTT; CDR3: CASFLQGMNTEAFF
size: .; D: .; V: TRBV14; J: TRBJ2-5; DNA: TGTGCCAGCAGCCTCCGGGACTTACAAGGGGAGACCCAGTACTTC; CDR3: CASSLRDLQGETQYF
size: .; D: TRBD1; V: TRBV28; J: TRBJ1-2; DNA: TGTGCCAGCAGTTCTCCCGGGACAGGGGCGTATGGCTACACCTTC; CDR3: CASSSPGTGAYGYTF
size: .; D: TRBD1; V: TRBV6-5; J: TRBJ1-4; DNA: TGTGCCAGCAGTTGGGGAACAGGGGTCGGGGAAAAACTGTTTTTT; CDR3: CASSWGTGVGEKLFF
size: .; D: .; V: TRBV9; J: TRBJ1-3; DNA: TGTGCCAGCAGCGCGTCCCAACAGTCTGGAAACACCATATATTTT; CDR3: CASSASQQSGNTIYF
size: .; D: .; V: TRBV11-3; J: TRBJ2-5; DNA: TGTGCCAGCAGCTTAGGGAGGGGTTCTGAGACCCAGTACTTC; CDR3: CASSLGRGSETQYF
size: .; D: .; V: TRBV23-1; J: TRBJ2-2; DNA: TGCGCCAGCAGTCAGGTAAGCAGGGTGTCTAACACCGGGGAGCTGTTTTTT; CDR3: CASSQVSRVSNTGELFF
size: .; D: .; V: TRBV5-6; J: TRBJ2-7; DNA: TGTGCCAGCATCCTAAGAGGGCAAACAACCTACGAGCAGTACTTC; CDR3: CASILRGQTTYEQYF
size: .; D: .; V: TRBV4-3; J: TRBJ2-7; DNA: TGCGCCAGCAGCCAATCGACGAGTGGGAGCTACGAGCAGTACTTC; CDR3: CASSQSTSGSYEQYF
size: .; D: .; V: TRBV6-2/TRBV6-3; J: TRBJ2-1; DNA: TGTGCCAGCAGTTACGCGGACTTGGTTTTTCTCGAACGTGACAATGAGCAGTTCTTC; CDR3: CASSYADLVFLERDNEQFF
size: once; D: TRBD2; V: TRBV4-1; J: TRBJ2-2; DNA: TGCGCCAGCAGCCAATCGGGACTAGCGGGAGCGGGGGCCGGGGAGCTGTTTTTT; CDR3: CASSQSGLAGAGAGELFF
size: .; D: TRBD2; V: TRBV15; J: TRBJ2-3; DNA: TGTGCCACCAGCAGAGATCTAGCGGGGGCCAACACAGATACGCAGTATTTT; CDR3: CATSRDLAGANTDTQYF
size: once; D: .; V: TRBV12-3/TRBV12-4; J: TRBJ1-2; DNA: TGTGCCAGCAGTTTAGCGCCAGTCTATGGCTACACCTTC; CDR3: CASSLAPVYGYTF
size: .; D: TRBD2; V: TRBV12-5; J: TRBJ2-7; DNA: TGTGCTAGTGGTTTGGGGACTAGCGGGGGGTCTAGGTTGAGGGAGCAGTACTTC; CDR3: CASGLGTSGGSRLREQYF
size: .; D: TRBD2; V: TRBV27; J: TRBJ2-7; DNA: TGTGCCAGCAGTAGGGGGACTAGCGCTGCAGTGTTGGAGCAGTACTTC; CDR3: CASSRGTSAAVLEQYF
size: .; D: TRBD1; V: TRBV6-5; J: TRBJ1-4; DNA: TGTGCCAGCGGGAGGACAGGGGGCGCGAATGAAAAACTGTTTTTT; CDR3: CASGRTGGANEKLFF
size: .; D: .; V: TRBV4-1; J: TRBJ2-1; DNA: TGCGCCAGCAGCCAAGGATTTGGGGCTATGTACAATGAGCAGTTCTTC; CDR3: CASSQGFGAMYNEQFF
size: .; D: .; V: TRBV2; J: TRBJ1-1; DNA: TGTGCCAGCAGGATTGGTACAGGTGAAGCTTTCTTT; CDR3: CASRIGTGEAFF
size: once; D: .; V: TRBV10-3; J: TRBJ2-3; DNA: TGTGCCATCATGAGACTCACTAGCACAGATACGCAGTATTTT; CDR3: CAIMRLTSTDTQYF
size: .; D: .; V: TRBV28; J: TRBJ2-7; DNA: TGTGCCAGCAGTTTTCGGACTTACGAGCAGTACTTC; CDR3: CASSFRTYEQYF
size: .; D: TRBD2; V: TRBV7-2; J: TRBJ2-1; DNA: TGTGCCAGCAGCTTAGTTGGGACTAGCGGATCGAACTCCTACAATGAGCAGTTCTTC; CDR3: CASSLVGTSGSNSYNEQFF
size: .; D: .; V: TRBV11-2; J: TRBJ2-1; DNA: TGTGCCAGCACCCTGCGGCGGGAATTCAATGAGCAGTTCTTC; CDR3: CASTLRREFNEQFF
size: .; D: TRBD1; V: TRBV25-1; J: TRBJ2-5; DNA: TGTGCCAGCAGTGCCAACCCGGGGACAGGGTTGGAGACCCAGTACTTC; CDR3: CASSANPGTGLETQYF
size: .; D: .; V: TRBV7-2; J: TRBJ2-1; DNA: TGTGCCAGCAGCTTAGACGGGGTTTACAATGAGCAGTTCTTC; CDR3: CASSLDGVYNEQFF
size: .; D: .; V: TRBV28; J: TRBJ2-3; DNA: TGTGCCAGCACCCCCCCCCGAGGGTCTATAGATTTT; CDR3: CASTPPRGSIDF
size: few; D: .; V: TRBV9; J: TRBJ1-6; DNA: TGTGCCAGCAGCGTAGTGGCGGTGGGTTATAATTCACCCCTCCACTTT; CDR3: CASSVVAVGYNSPLHF
size: .; D: TRBD1; V: TRBV5-6; J: TRBJ2-6; DNA: TGTGCCAGCTCCTTTAGGGACAGGGTCTTTGGGGCCAACGTCCTGACTTTC; CDR3: CASSFRDRVFGANVLTF
size: .; D: TRBD1; V: TRBV5-4; J: TRBJ2-2; DNA: TGTGCCAGCAGCCGCGGGACAGGCTTATCGTCAGGGGAGCTGTTTTTT; CDR3: CASSRGTGLSSGELFF
size: .; D: TRBD2; V: TRBV4-2; J: TRBJ2-7; DNA: TGTGCCAGCAGCCCACGGACTAGCCGAGCCTACGAGCAGTACTTC; CDR3: CASSPRTSRAYEQYF
size: .; D: .; V: TRBV6-6; J: TRBJ1-1; DNA: TGTGCCAGCAGTTACTCGGAGTTGAACACTGAAGCTTTCTTT; CDR3: CASSYSELNTEAFF
size: .; D: .; V: TRBV5-4; J: TRBJ2-3; DNA: TGTGCCAGCAGCTTGGTCGTCAGGGCGACAGATACGCAGTATTTT; CDR3: CASSLVVRATDTQYF
size: .; D: .; V: TRBV29-1; J: TRBJ1-2; DNA: TGCAGCGTTGAAGATCGCCGGACAGCTAACTATGGCTACACCTTC; CDR3: CSVEDRRTANYGYTF
size: .; D: TRBD2; V: TRBV7-6; J: TRBJ2-1; DNA: TGTGCCAGCAGCTTAAGCGGGAGGGCCCTTGGTAATGAGCAGTTCTTC; CDR3: CASSLSGRALGNEQFF
size: .; D: .; V: TRBV7-2; J: TRBJ2-1; DNA: TGTGCCAGCAGCTCAAGGGGCACTGGCAGGGTCAATGAGCAGTTCTTC; CDR3: CASSSRGTGRVNEQFF
size: .; D: .; V: TRBV9; J: TRBJ2-3; DNA: TGTGCCAGCAGCGTAGGGTGGCGGGGGCCGGGAGATACGCAGTATTTT; CDR3: CASSVGWRGPGDTQYF
size: .; D: .; V: TRBV9; J: TRBJ2-4; DNA: TGTGCCAGCAGCGTAGATGGGGCCCGGAACATTCAGTACTTC; CDR3: CASSVDGARNIQYF
size: .; D: .; V: TRBV7-2; J: TRBJ1-1; DNA: TGTGCCAGCAGCCCCCTCAGGGGCAGCACTGAAGCTTTCTTT; CDR3: CASSPLRGSTEAFF
size: .; D: .; V: TRBV19; J: TRBJ2-2; DNA: TGTGCCAGTAGTATAAGACGCGGACAGAACACCGGGGAGCTGTTTTTT; CDR3: CASSIRRGQNTGELFF
size: .; D: .; V: TRBV3-1/TRBV3-2; J: TRBJ2-1; DNA: TGTGCCAGCAGCGCCCCATTTTCTCAGGGGGGCTACAATGAGCAGTTCTTC; CDR3: CASSAPFSQGGYNEQFF
size: .; D: .; V: TRBV2; J: TRBJ2-5; DNA: TGTGCCAGCAGTGCTGAAGGGGGTAGGCAAGAGACCCAGTACTTC; CDR3: CASSAEGGRQETQYF
size: .; D: .; V: TRBV18; J: TRBJ1-5; DNA: TGTGCCAGCTCACCAGAGAGCCCTAACGTATTCCAGCCCCAGCATTTT; CDR3: CASSPESPNVFQPQHF